Shown below are 23 T cell receptor beta chains from a single sample sequenced in a study of identical twins. TCRdb used MiXCR to reprocess the 5' RACE reads, holding one entry per CDR3 protein. Here the sample spans roughly 700,000 distinct CDR3 sequences, more than 6.5% being singletons. Separately, the same data were catalogued under a study of yellow fever vaccine responses in identical twins.

What was sequenced was PBMCs. These receptors all stem from a woman between 18 and 30 years old in good health.

The chain has TRBV6-4 and TRBJ2-6; D is uncertain. CDR1 is MRHNA and CDR2 is SNTAGT in the germline V gene. CDR3 size: 17 residues. Trimming left V 0 bases short and J 0 bases short, with 9 bases between. The CDR3 region is CASSDSTQNSGANVLTF. CDR3 DNA: TGTGCCAGCAGTGACTCGACTCAGAACTCTGGGGCCAACGTCCTGACTTTC.

The V gene is TRBV3-1, the J gene TRBJ2-7, with 7 bases that match TRBD2. V lost 4 bases and J lost 5; bases outside the gene matches: 11. Germline CDR1 LGHDT, CDR2 YNNKEL (reference sequence). There are 15 residues in the CDR3. CDR3: CASSPITGGTNEQYF. The DNA for the CDR3 is TGTGCCAGCAGCCCGATCACGGGGGGTACAAACGAGCAGTACTTC.

The chain joins TRBV24-1 to TRBJ2-1; 8 bases are a match to TRBD1. CDR3 length: 16 residues. V lost 4 bases and J lost 2; bases outside the gene matches: 6. The germline V gene has CDR1 KGHDR and CDR2 SFDVKD. The CDR3 region is CATSDSVGQAYNEQFF. The CDR3 nucleotides read TGTGCCACCAGTGACTCGGTGGGACAGGCCTACAATGAGCAGTTCTTC.

This chain connects TRBV27 to TRBJ2-1, with 11 bases lining up with TRBD2. Germline CDR1 MNHEY, CDR2 SMNVEV (reference sequence). The V segment lost 2 bases and the J segment 10 bases; nucleotides outside the gene matches: 4. The length of the CDR3 is 14 residues. This CDR3 is CASSLLAGGFEQFF. The CDR3 DNA is TGTGCCAGCAGTTTACTAGCGGGAGGTTTCGAGCAGTTCTTC.

This clonotype was picked up many times. The V call is TRBV7-9, the J call TRBJ2-5, with D perhaps matching TRBD2 (6 bases). The germline V gene encodes CDR1 SEHNR and CDR2 FQNEAQ (reference sequence). Trimming stripped 3 bases from V and 3 bases from J, with 8 bases between. The CDR3 length is 13 residues. CDR3 region: CASSFWGEETQYF. In nucleotides, the CDR3 is TGTGCCAGCAGCTTTTGGGGGGAAGAGACCCAGTACTTC.

The J gene is TRBJ2-7, the V gene TRBV20-1; 9 positions match TRBD2. The CDR3 totals 14 residues. Germline-derived CDR1 and CDR2 are DFQATT and SNEGSKA (reference sequence). V gave up 5 bases and J gave up 6 bases; unmatched junction bases: 11. As DNA, the CDR3 is TGCAGTGCTCCACCTAAGGCGGGAGGGTCCGAGCAGTACTTC. Amino acids: CSAPPKAGGSEQYF.

The chain is built from TRBV25-1 and TRBJ1-1, with D perhaps matching TRBD1 (6 bases). The V and J ends lost 0 bases and 6 bases respectively, with 14 bases between them. CDR1 MGHDK and CDR2 SYGVNS come from the germline V gene. The CDR3 runs to 15 residues. CDR3 amino acids: CASSEYWGRGPEAFF. CDR3 coding DNA: TGTGCCAGCAGTGAATATTGGGGGCGAGGCCCTGAAGCTTTCTTT.

This clonotype was counted at least ten times. The V call is TRBV5-1, the J call TRBJ2-1; a possible D gene is TRBD2 (5 bases). The V gene's germline CDR1 is SGHRS and CDR2 YFSETQ. Deletions cut 0 bases from V and 4 bases from J, with 11 bases between. The CDR3 is made up of 15 amino acids. This CDR3 is CASSLARTLYNEQFF. The DNA of the CDR3 is TGCGCCAGCAGCTTGGCCAGGACTCTTTACAATGAGCAGTTCTTC.

In DNA form, the CDR3 reads TGTGCCAGCACATATCCCCGAGAAGGTGGCCCAAGGACCTATAATTCACCCCTCCACTTT. This sequence encodes CASTYPREGGPRTYNSPLHF. This chain uses TRBV4-2 with TRBJ1-6, with no clear D. V was shortened by 7 bases and J by 2 bases, with 27 bases between the two germline ends. Germline-derived CDR1 and CDR2 are LGHNA and YNFKEQ. The CDR3 length is 20 residues.

The sample holds a few counts of this clonotype. The V call is TRBV7-2, the J call TRBJ2-3; 7 bases match TRBD2. The length of the CDR3 is 16 residues. After removal of 4 bases from V and 4 bases from J, the junction contained 11 bases not matched to a gene. Germline-derived CDR1 and CDR2 are SGHTA and FQGNSA. The DNA of the CDR3 is TGTGCCAGCAGCTCTACTCGCGGGGGATTGGCAGATACGCAGTATTTT. Protein sequence: CASSSTRGGLADTQYF.

For this clonotype: A read error is likely, as this CDR3 ends without the conserved phenylalanine or tryptophan. The chain recombines TRBV15 with TRBJ2-1, with D uncertain. Between the trimmed V and J ends, which lost 0 bases and 12 bases, there was a span of 9 bases. The CDR3 is 12 amino acids. From germline, CDR1 is LNHNV and CDR2 YYDKDF (reference sequence). The CDR3 DNA sequence: TGTGCCACCAGCAGAGAGAGGCTATGGCAGTTCTAC. Its protein product is CATSRERLWQFY.

A few counts support this clonotype. The chain uses TRBV20-1 and TRBJ1-5; TRBD1 might be the D (6 bases). Germline-derived CDR1 and CDR2 are DFQATT and SNEGSKA (reference sequence). Trimming left V 5 bases short and J 3 bases short, with 17 bases between. This CDR3 spans 15 amino acids. CDR3 nucleotides: TGCAGTGCTGCCCCTGGACAGAATCTCAATCAGCCCCAGCATTTT. It yields the protein CSAAPGQNLNQPQHF.

In its sample, this clonotype was seen many times. The J gene is TRBJ2-1, the V gene TRBV18; D remains ambiguous. Trimming shortened V by 3 bases and J by 4 bases, and 10 bases separated the two germline ends. Germline V gene sequence: CDR1 KGHSH, CDR2 LQKENI. The CDR3 runs 14 residues. CDR3 sequence: CASSPSFDYNEQFF. CDR3 coding DNA: TGTGCCAGCTCACCGAGTTTTGATTACAATGAGCAGTTCTTC.

This clonotype has a count of ten or more. This sequence joins TRBV5-1 and TRBJ2-7, with 7 bases that match TRBD1. Germline V gives CDR1 SGHRS, CDR2 YFSETQ. The CDR3 sequence is 15 residues long. Trimming at V came to 2 bases and at J to 0 bases, leaving 5 bases not matched to a gene. DNA for the CDR3: TGCGCCAGCAGCTTACAGGGGACGAGCTCCTACGAGCAGTACTTC. It is translated as CASSLQGTSSYEQYF.

The table lists this clonotype with a few counts. The chain joins TRBV5-5 to TRBJ1-5; D unresolved. The CDR3 covers 14 residues. Germline V gives CDR1 SGHKS, CDR2 YYEKEE (reference sequence). With 1 base removed from V and 4 bases from J, the gap between germline ends came to 9 bases. In nucleotides, the CDR3 is TGTGCCAGCAGCTTGCTAACGGGGAATCAGCCCCAGCATTTT. This gives the protein CASSLLTGNQPQHF.

This clonotype was detected only a few times. J is TRBJ2-1 and V is TRBV14, with D possibly matching TRBD2 (7 bases). CDR1 and CDR2 from the germline V gene are SGHDN and FVKESK. The CDR3 is 16 residues long. Deletions cut 1 base from V and 3 bases from J, with 13 bases between. CDR3 in DNA: TGTGCCAGCAGCCAAGCCCGCGGGGGCCTCTACAATGAGCAGTTCTTC. This codes for CASSQARGGLYNEQFF.

The sample holds a few counts of this clonotype. The chain has TRBV18 and TRBJ2-3; D is ambiguous. Germline loops: CDR1 KGHSH, CDR2 LQKENI. V dropped 2 bases and J dropped 2 bases, with 8 bases sitting between them. The CDR3 loop spans 14 amino acids. The CDR3 nucleotides read TGTGCCAGCTCACCAAGCCATAACACAGATACGCAGTATTTT. Its protein is CASSPSHNTDTQYF.

This clonotype has ten or more counts. V and J are TRBV9 and TRBJ1-2, with TRBD1 as a possible D gene (5 bases). V lost 3 bases to trimming and J lost 4 bases, with 10 bases between them. CDR3 size: 13 residues. Germline assignment: CDR1 SGDLS and CDR2 YYNGEE. The CDR3 sequence: CASSAGTGYGYTF. The CDR3 coding sequence is TGTGCCAGCAGCGCCGGGACGGGCTATGGCTACACCTTC.

This clonotype was observed at least ten times. V and J are TRBV7-9 and TRBJ1-1, with a weak D call TRBD1 (6 bases). V dropped 3 bases and J dropped 4 bases, with 9 bases sitting between them. The CDR3 runs 13 residues. CDR1 and CDR2 (germline): SEHNR, FQNEAQ (reference sequence). CDR3 in amino acids: CASSFRGGTEAFF. The CDR3 coding sequence is TGTGCCAGCAGCTTCAGGGGCGGCACTGAAGCTTTCTTT.

The chain has TRBV6-1 and TRBJ1-5, with TRBD1 matching 11 bases. The J segment lost 6 bases and the V segment lost 3 bases, leaving 7 bases of the junction unmatched. The CDR3 contains 16 residues. Germline CDR1 MNHNS, CDR2 SASEGT. CDR3 region: CASSDPGTGGSQPQHF. For the CDR3, the DNA is TGTGCCAGCAGTGACCCCGGGACAGGGGGTTCTCAGCCCCAGCATTTT.

The J gene is TRBJ2-3, the V gene TRBV30, with no clear D. Germline V gene lookup returns CDR1 GTSNPN and CDR2 SVGIG (reference sequence). The CDR3 consists of 10 residues. V was clipped by 1 base and J by 10 bases, with 6 bases between them. CDR3 amino acids: CAWSAGAQYF. CDR3 in DNA: TGTGCCTGGAGTGCAGGTGCGCAGTATTTT.

The chain combines TRBV9 with TRBJ1-5; TRBD1 is a possible D gene (5 bases). Trimming stripped 3 bases from V and 2 bases from J, with 9 bases between. This CDR3 spans 14 amino acids. Germline V gene sequence: CDR1 SGDLS, CDR2 YYNGEE. The CDR3 region is CASSAGGGNQPQHF. The CDR3 DNA sequence: TGTGCCAGCAGCGCCGGGGGGGGCAATCAGCCCCAGCATTTT.

This clonotype was seen repeatedly, ten times or more. The chain joins TRBV5-8 to TRBJ2-2; D not resolved. The CDR3 extends over 15 amino acids. The germline gives CDR1 SGHTS, CDR2 YDEGEE. V lost 0 bases and J lost 1, with 7 bases in between. CDR3 residues: CASSLGLMNTGELFF. In nucleotides, the CDR3 is TGTGCCAGCAGCTTGGGGCTCATGAACACCGGGGAGCTGTTTTTT.